The entry below gives a single T cell receptor beta chain sequence along with its context. V lost 8 bases and J 2 bases, leaving 16 bases between the germline ends. Looked up from germline, CDR1 is MDHEN and CDR2 is SYDVKM. The CDR3 length is 14 residues. These data come from a study of blood T cell repertoires in COVID-19. Using immunoSEQ multiplex PCR, the repertoire was profiled, and TCRdb retains in-frame clones only, with some absent. The sample consists of tens of thousands of clones, roughly 80% of them appearing once. The TCR originated in a human donor in a cohort sampled during active COVID-19. Sequencing was carried out using peripheral blood. The chain is built from TRBV28 and TRBJ2-7; tentative D call: TRBD2 (5 bases). The CDR3 DNA is TGTGCCAGCGGCCTCGAGGGTCTTGCCTACGAGCAGTACTTC. Translating it yields CASGLEGLAYEQYF.